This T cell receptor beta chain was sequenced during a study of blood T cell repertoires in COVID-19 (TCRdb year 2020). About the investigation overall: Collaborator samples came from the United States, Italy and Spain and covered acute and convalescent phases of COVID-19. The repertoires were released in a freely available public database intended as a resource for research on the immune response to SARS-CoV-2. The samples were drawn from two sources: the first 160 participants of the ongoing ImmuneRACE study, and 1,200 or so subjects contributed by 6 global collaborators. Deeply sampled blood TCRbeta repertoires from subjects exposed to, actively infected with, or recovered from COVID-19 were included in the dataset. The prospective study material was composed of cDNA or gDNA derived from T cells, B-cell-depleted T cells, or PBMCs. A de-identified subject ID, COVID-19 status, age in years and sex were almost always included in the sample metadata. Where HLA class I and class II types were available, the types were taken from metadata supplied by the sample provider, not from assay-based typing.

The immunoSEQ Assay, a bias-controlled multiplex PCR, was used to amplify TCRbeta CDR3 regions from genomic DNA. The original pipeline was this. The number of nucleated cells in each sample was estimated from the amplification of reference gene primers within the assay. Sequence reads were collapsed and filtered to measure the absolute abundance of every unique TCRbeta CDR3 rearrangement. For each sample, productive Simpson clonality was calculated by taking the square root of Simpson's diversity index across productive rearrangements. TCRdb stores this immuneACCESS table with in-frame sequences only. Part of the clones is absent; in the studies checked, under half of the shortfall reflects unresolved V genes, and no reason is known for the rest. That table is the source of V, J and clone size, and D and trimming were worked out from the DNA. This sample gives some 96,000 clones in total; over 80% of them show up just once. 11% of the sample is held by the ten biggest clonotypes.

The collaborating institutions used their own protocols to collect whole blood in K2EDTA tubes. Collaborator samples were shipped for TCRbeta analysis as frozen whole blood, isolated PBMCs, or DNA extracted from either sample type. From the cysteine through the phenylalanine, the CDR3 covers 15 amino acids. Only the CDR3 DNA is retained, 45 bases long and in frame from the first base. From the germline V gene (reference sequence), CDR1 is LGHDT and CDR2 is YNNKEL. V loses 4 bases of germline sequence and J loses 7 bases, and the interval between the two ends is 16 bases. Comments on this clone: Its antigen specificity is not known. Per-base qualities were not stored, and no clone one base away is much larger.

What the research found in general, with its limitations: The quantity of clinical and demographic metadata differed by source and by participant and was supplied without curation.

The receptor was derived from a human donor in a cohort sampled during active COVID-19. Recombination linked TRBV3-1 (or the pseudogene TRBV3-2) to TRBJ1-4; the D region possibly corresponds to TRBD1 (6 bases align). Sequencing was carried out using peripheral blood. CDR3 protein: CASSRTGGAGEKLFF. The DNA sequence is TGTGCCAGCAGCCGCACGGGGGGCGCCGGTGAAAAACTGTTTTTT.